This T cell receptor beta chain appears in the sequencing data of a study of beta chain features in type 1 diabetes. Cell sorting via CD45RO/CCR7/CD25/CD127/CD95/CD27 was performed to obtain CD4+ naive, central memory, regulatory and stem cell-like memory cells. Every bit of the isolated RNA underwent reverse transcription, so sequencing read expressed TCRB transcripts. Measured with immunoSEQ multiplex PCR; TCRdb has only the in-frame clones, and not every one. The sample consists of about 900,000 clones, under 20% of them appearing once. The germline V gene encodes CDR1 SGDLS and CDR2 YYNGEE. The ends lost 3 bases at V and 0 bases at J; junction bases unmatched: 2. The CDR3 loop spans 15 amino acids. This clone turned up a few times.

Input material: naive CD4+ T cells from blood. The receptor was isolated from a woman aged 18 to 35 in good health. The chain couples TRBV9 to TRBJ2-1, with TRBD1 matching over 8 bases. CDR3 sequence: CASSDTGGSYNEQFF. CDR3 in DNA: TGTGCCAGCAGCGACACAGGGGGCTCCTACAATGAGCAGTTCTTC. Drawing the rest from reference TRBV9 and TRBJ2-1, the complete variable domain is DSGVTQTPKHLITATGQRVTLRCSPRSGDLSVYWYQQSLDQGLQFLIQYYNGEERAKGNILERFSAQQFPDLHSELNLSSLELGDSALYFCASSDTGGSYNEQFFGPGTRLTVL.